This TCR beta chain comes out of a study of T cells in tumors after PD-1 blockade (dated by TCRdb to about 2019). Concerning the study at large: Prior checkpoint blockade, systemic immunosuppressant use, and recent radiotherapy or other anti-cancer therapy within 4 weeks were grounds for patient exclusion. While on anti-PD-1 treatment, some of the patients also continued taking daily vismodegib 150 mg. Pembrolizumab 200 mg every 3 weeks or cemiplimab 350 mg every 2 weeks was administered to patients. Paired single-cell RNA and TCR sequencing was done in the study on site-matched tumors from patients with BCC or SCC, both before and after anti-PD-1 therapy. On average, tumor samples yielded 26,000 or so TCR templates (range about 550-100,000) and fewer than 6,500 unique clonotypes, around 20-fold deeper than single-cell TCR sequencing. RECIST version 1.1 was used to evaluate clinical response.

Points on this clone: Its antigen target is currently unknown. One base away there is no much larger clone; base qualities are not given.

The full study reports these points: The source of novel T cell clones was not identified, and lymphoid organs or rare unexpanded clones within the tumor or the tumor periphery could be included among the possible sources. About 41% of tumor TCR clonotypes were detected in blood, and some novel exhausted tumor clones were observed in pre-treatment blood, which was taken as suggesting peripheral recruitment. Most exhausted CD8+ clones that expanded after therapy were novel clonotypes not detected before treatment, suggesting clonal replacement instead of reinvigoration of pre-existing clones. Clonal replacement was seen only when comparing pre- and post-treatment samples and not when comparing two pre-treatment samples, which argues against artifacts from biopsy timing or location.

The immunoSEQ platform was used for deep TCRbeta sequencing. The authors processed their data as follows. Only productive rearrangements were exported from the immunoSEQ Analyzer for further analysis. A two-sided binomial test with a Bonferroni-corrected P below 0.01 was used to identify clones that significantly expanded or contracted between timepoints. T cell phenotypes were assigned to bulk TCRbeta clonotypes by matching the clonotypes to single-cell RNA+TCR-seq clones that had the same TCRbeta sequence. Clone enrichment in tumor was computed as tumor frequency divided by PBMC frequency from bulk TCR sequencing. TCRs were sorted with GLIPH into specificity groups, meaning clusters of distinct TCRs that share CDR3 motifs and likely recognize common antigens. Drawn from immuneACCESS, this table holds only the in-frame rearrangements with V and J called that TCRdb kept. Clones are partly lost; checked studies trace under half to an unresolved V gene and leave the rest unexplained. V and J calls plus clone size are reproduced from that table; the DNA served to infer D and trimming. This sample gives roughly 8,000 clones in total; 65% of them show up just once. Of the sample, around 4.2% falls within the top ten clones.

Reading the germline V gene (reference sequence) gives CDR1 LNHNV and CDR2 YYDKDF. The CDR3 has 18 amino acids, counting the end cysteine and phenylalanine. The sequence is cut down to CDR3 DNA, 54 bases in frame from base 1. Between the V and J ends, shortened by 0 bases and 6 bases respectively, the junction contains 23 bases. This sample's time point label indicates: after anti-PD-1 therapy. Before and after PD-1 blockade, tumor biopsies came from the same primary tumor, making the samples site-matched. For bulk TCRbeta sequencing, genomic DNA was extracted from tumor biopsies or peripheral blood, and input amounts ranged from roughly 600 ng to 6,004 ng. Bulk TCRbeta sequencing was performed on remaining biopsy material to increase sensitivity for rare clonotypes compared with single-cell TCR sequencing. All patients had histologically proven advanced or metastatic basal or squamous cell carcinoma and were poor candidates for surgical resection. Of the 11 to 12 patients making up the basal cell carcinoma cohort, roughly 8 underwent bulk tumor TCR sequencing. Fresh biopsies were taken from the primary tumor site, and part of the biopsy material was kept in RNAlater for exome and bulk TCR sequencing.

The V gene is TRBV15 and the J gene is TRBJ1-1; TRBD1 is perhaps the D gene, given 6 matching bases. The TCR sequence derives from a human donor with basal cell carcinoma. Sequencing was performed on tumor tissue, taken after anti-PD-1 treatment. The sequenced DNA is TGTGCCACCAGCAGAGATGGGGGCCAGGGGAGGAGGGGCTCTGAAGCTTTCTTT. Its coded protein is CATSRDGGQGRRGSEAFF.